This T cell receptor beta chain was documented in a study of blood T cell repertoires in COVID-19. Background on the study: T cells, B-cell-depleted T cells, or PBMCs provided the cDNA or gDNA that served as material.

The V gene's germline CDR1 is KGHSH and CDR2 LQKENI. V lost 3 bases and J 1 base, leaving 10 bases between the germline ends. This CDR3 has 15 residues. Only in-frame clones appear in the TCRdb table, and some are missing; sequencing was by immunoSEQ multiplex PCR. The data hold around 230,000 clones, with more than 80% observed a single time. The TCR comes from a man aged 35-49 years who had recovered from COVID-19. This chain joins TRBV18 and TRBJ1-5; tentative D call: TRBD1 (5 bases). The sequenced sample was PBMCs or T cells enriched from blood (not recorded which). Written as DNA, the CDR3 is TGTGCCAGCTCACCTTCCGGGGGAAGCAATCAGCCCCAGCATTTT. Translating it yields CASSPSGGSNQPQHF.